This T cell receptor (beta chain) was retrieved from a study of blood T cell repertoires in COVID-19 (dated by TCRdb to 2020 to 2021). A note on the overall study: Recovered participants in ImmuneRACE Cohort 3 were defined as having two consecutive negative NP/OP PCR tests, clearance from a healthcare professional, or resolution of symptoms. Samples from collaborators originated in the United States, Italy and Spain and spanned both the acute and convalescent phases of COVID-19. The prospective study material was composed of cDNA or gDNA derived from T cells, B-cell-depleted T cells, or PBMCs. Deeply sampled blood TCRbeta repertoires from subjects exposed to, actively infected with, or recovered from COVID-19 were included in the dataset. The repertoires were released in a freely available public database intended as a resource for research on the immune response to SARS-CoV-2. Samples were obtained from the ongoing ImmuneRACE study (first 160 participants) and from over 1,000 subjects provided by 6 global collaborators. Sample metadata almost always included a de-identified subject ID, COVID-19 status, age in years and sex. Where available, HLA class I and class II types were obtained from metadata supplied by the sample provider rather than from assay-based typing.

Participants in the prospective study were aged roughly 18 to 89 years, lived in 20 to 30 United States geographic areas, and enrolled through a virtual design. In the prospective study, participants were assigned to cohorts based on the clinical history participants reported in a screening survey and a study questionnaire. In the prospective study, whole blood, serum and a nasopharyngeal or oropharyngeal swab were collected from each participant by mobile phlebotomists. Additional blood draws and questionnaires over a 2-month period could optionally be provided by prospective study participants. Before DNA extraction, prospective study blood samples were shipped either frozen or at room temperature. Trimming accounts for 6 bases at V and 4 bases at J, while the number of junction bases matched to no gene is 21. CDR1 and CDR2 were assigned from the germline V gene as ENHRY and SYGVKD. From cysteine to phenylalanine, the CDR3 is 19 amino acids long. Only CDR3 DNA remains: 57 bases, in frame from the first base.

The immunoSEQ Assay, a bias-controlled multiplex PCR, was used to amplify TCRbeta CDR3 regions from genomic DNA. Turning to the authors' computational methods: Within the assay, amplification of reference gene primers was used to estimate how many nucleated cells each sample contained. To quantify the absolute abundance of each unique TCRbeta CDR3 rearrangement, sequence reads were collapsed and filtered. Productive Simpson clonality was computed per sample as the square root of Simpson's diversity index over productive rearrangements. TCRdb took this table from immuneACCESS and kept in-frame rearrangements with V and J called. Such tables lack part of the clones; where checked against another copy, unresolved V genes explain under half of the gap, and the rest is unexplained. The V and J calls and clone size were taken over from that table, and D and trimming were inferred from the DNA. The sample contains fewer than 200,000 clones, about 88% of them found a single time. 20% to 25% of the sample rests with the top ten.

What the authors observed across the whole study: How much clinical and demographic metadata was included differed by source and by participant, and the metadata was provided uncurated.

About this clone itself: Its antigen target is currently unknown. Base qualities were left out, and no much larger clone turns up one base away.

The receptor's source is a woman between 35 and 50 years old in a cohort exposed to, infected with or recovered from COVID-19 (not recorded which). In this chain, TRBV10-3 is recombined with TRBJ2-1; TRBD2 matches 7 bases in the middle. Sequenced sample: PBMCs or T cells enriched from blood (not recorded which). DNA sequence: TGTGCCATCAGCCCACTAGGACTAGTCGGGGCGTCGGGTTACAATGAGCAGTTCTTC. The encoded protein is CAISPLGLVGASGYNEQFF.